A selection of T cell receptor beta chains follows, all from one sample in a study of T cell repertoires in cytomegalovirus infection. TCRdb recomputed calls from the reads with MiXCR, one row per CDR3 protein. The table has roughly 110,000 distinct CDR3 sequences, roughly 31% seen once. Antigen specificity for these receptors is unknown. This sample comprised CD8+ T cells from cultured PBMCs, obtained from culture after CMV antigen stimulation. The receptors stem from a human donor in good health (CMV status not recorded). Some clones in this sample may be carry-over from other donors' samples. Both conserved end residues are part of each CDR3. A D gene is named only where the DNA matches it firmly. Not every row has a clone size; where given, it reads once, few, many or a size class.

clone_size,j_call,v_call,d_call,cdr3_aa,cdr3_nt
NA,TRBJ2-5,TRBV6-1,TRBD2,CASIKSSGGRQETQYF,TGTGCCAGCATCAAATCTAGCGGGGGACGTCAAGAGACCCAGTACTTC
few,TRBJ2-3,TRBV7-2,NA,CASSWSQLAYGTADTQYF,TGTGCCAGCAGCTGGTCCCAGCTAGCGTATGGGACGGCAGATACGCAGTATTTT
few,TRBJ1-4,TRBV6-1,TRBD1,CASSIDRATNEKLFF,TGTGCCAGCAGCATCGACAGGGCAACTAATGAAAAACTGTTTTTT
few,TRBJ2-1,TRBV11-3,NA,CASSLHPGPYNEQFF,TGTGCCAGCAGCCTACACCCGGGACCGTACAATGAGCAGTTCTTC
few,TRBJ2-7,TRBV11-1,NA,CASSHPDWFTYEQYF,TGTGCCAGCAGCCACCCCGATTGGTTTACCTACGAGCAGTACTTC
NA,TRBJ2-2,TRBV12-3/TRBV12-4,NA,CASSFPPGELFF,TGTGCCAGCAGTTTTCCACCCGGGGAGCTGTTTTTT
many,TRBJ1-1,TRBV7-6,NA,CASSFMVGSTEAFF,TGTGCCAGCAGCTTTATGGTCGGAAGCACTGAAGCTTTCTTT
many,TRBJ2-2,TRBV7-2,NA,CASSFSPTGNTGELFF,TGTGCCAGCAGCTTTAGTCCGACAGGGAACACCGGGGAGCTGTTTTTT
NA,TRBJ2-1,TRBV6-6,TRBD1,CASSYHGGTGAGNEQFF,TGTGCCAGCAGTTATCATGGGGGGACAGGGGCTGGCAATGAGCAGTTCTTC
few,TRBJ2-1,TRBV15,TRBD2,CATRAAGVTNNEQFF,TGTGCCACCAGAGCAGCGGGGGTGACGAACAATGAGCAGTTCTTC
many,TRBJ1-4,TRBV6-2/TRBV6-3,NA,CASSTRDNSEKLFF,TGTGCCAGCAGTACCCGGGACAATTCCGAAAAACTGTTTTTT
NA,TRBJ2-7,TRBV2,NA,CASSARQVLYEQYF,TGTGCCAGCAGCGCGAGACAGGTCCTCTACGAGCAGTACTTC
NA,TRBJ1-1,TRBV7-2,NA,CASSPTTNTEAFF,TGTGCCAGCAGCCCGACCACGAACACTGAAGCTTTCTTT
few,TRBJ2-7,TRBV4-3,TRBD2,CASSQDRAGGRNEQYF,TGCGCCAGCAGCCAAGATAGGGCGGGGGGGCGGAACGAGCAGTACTTC
NA,TRBJ1-2,TRBV7-9,TRBD1,CASSERQGALGGYTF,TGTGCCAGCAGCGAAAGACAGGGGGCCCTGGGGGGCTACACCTTC
NA,TRBJ1-2,TRBV6-6,TRBD1,CASSYGRTGSGALYGYTF,TGTGCCAGCAGTTACGGGCGGACAGGGAGCGGCGCACTCTATGGCTACACCTTC
NA,TRBJ1-1,TRBV7-9,NA,CASSFVSRMNTEAFF,TGTGCCAGCAGCTTTGTAAGCAGGATGAACACTGAAGCTTTCTTT
medium-sized,TRBJ2-1,TRBV29-1,NA,CSVESPDRSSYNEQFF,TGCAGCGTCGAATCCCCTGACAGGAGCTCCTACAATGAGCAGTTCTTC
many,TRBJ2-1,TRBV6-1,NA,CASSRRTASYNEQFF,TGTGCCAGCAGTCGACGGACAGCCTCCTACAATGAGCAGTTCTTC
NA,TRBJ1-2,TRBV2,TRBD1,CASSEVGFRQGPNYGYTF,TGTGCCAGCAGTGAAGTGGGATTCCGACAGGGCCCTAACTATGGCTACACCTTC
many,TRBJ2-2,TRBV7-2,TRBD1,CASSARQGASETGELFF,TGTGCCAGCAGCGCACGACAGGGGGCAAGCGAGACCGGGGAGCTGTTTTTT
NA,TRBJ1-4,TRBV5-1,TRBD1,CASSLGPTGGSNEKLFF,TGCGCCAGCAGCTTGGGCCCCACAGGGGGCTCTAATGAAAAACTGTTTTTT
few,TRBJ1-3,TRBV4-1,NA,CASSQEDGSGNTIYF,TGCGCCAGCAGCCAAGAAGACGGCTCTGGAAACACCATATATTTT
NA,TRBJ2-7,TRBV10-3,NA,CAISESGTPHDEQYF,TGTGCCATCAGTGAGTCGGGAACACCTCACGACGAGCAGTACTTC
NA,TRBJ2-1,TRBV7-9,NA,CASSDTGPEQFF,TGTGCCAGCAGCGACACAGGCCCCGAGCAGTTCTTC
NA,TRBJ1-4,TRBV27,TRBD1,CASKSGGVEKLFF,TGTGCCAGCAAGTCAGGGGGCGTTGAAAAACTGTTTTTT
once,TRBJ2-7,TRBV5-1,TRBD1,CASSPRQGIENEQYF,TGCGCCAGCAGCCCCAGACAGGGAATCGAGAACGAGCAGTACTTC
NA,TRBJ2-3,TRBV13,TRBD2,CASSPGTRRTDTQYF,TGTGCCAGCAGCCCTGGGACTAGGAGGACAGATACGCAGTATTTT
NA,TRBJ2-1,TRBV7-9,TRBD1,CASSGWGQGSYNEQFF,TGTGCCAGCAGCGGGTGGGGACAGGGTTCCTACAATGAGCAGTTCTTC
NA,TRBJ2-5,TRBV4-2,TRBD2,CASSQKVLAGRPGETQYF,TGTGCCAGCAGCCAAAAGGTGCTAGCGGGGCGCCCGGGGGAGACCCAGTACTTC
few,TRBJ2-3,TRBV11-3,TRBD1,CASSLDYRGVTDTQYF,TGTGCCAGCAGCTTAGATTACAGGGGCGTCACAGATACGCAGTATTTT